The rows below give T cell receptor beta chains drawn from one sample of a study of cytomegalovirus exposure and HLA in healthy donors. Assay: immunoSEQ multiplex PCR; the TCRdb copy retains only in-frame clones and omits some. In all, the sample yields 150,000 to 200,000 clones. Sample: PBMCs. Receptors originate from a boy aged 10-17 years in good health and CMV-seronegative. Each CDR3 is given with its conserved first and last residue.

TRBJ2-7	TRBV4-1	CASSRLIGTSGGVSYEQYF
TRBJ1-6	TRBV4-1	CASSQDLYRGNGPLHF
TRBJ1-3	TRBV4-1	CASSRTVPSGNTIYF
TRBJ2-3	TRBV7-9	CASSSRGPDTQYF
TRBJ2-3	TRBV19	CASSINRRDTQYF
TRBJ1-2	TRBV7-2	CASSLGSGGRLSGYTF
-	TRBV29-1	CSVYTGGRSAYEQYF
TRBJ2-5	TRBV21-1	CASSKGLAATQETQYF
TRBJ2-4	TRBV6-1	CASSGLRPQGNIQYF
TRBJ1-5	TRBV5-8	CASSFDRAKNQPQHF
TRBJ2-5	TRBV12-5	CASGPGQGQETQYF
TRBJ1-2	TRBV19	CASSTRDSLGYGYTF
TRBJ1-2	TRBV9	CASSVGLSGTGYGYTF
TRBJ1-1	TRBV30	CAWSASRNTEAFF
TRBJ1-1	TRBV28	CASREETGYGTEAFF
TRBJ1-1	TRBV2	CASTSVAEAFF
TRBJ2-1	TRBV7-9	CASSPLGLGGEQFF
TRBJ1-2	TRBV21-1	CASRLGQAGTLNYGYTF
TRBJ2-7	TRBV9	CASSPRDSSYEQYF
TRBJ2-7	TRBV12-5	CASGYPPSEQYF
TRBJ1-1	TRBV7-6	CASSLEVTTEAFF
TRBJ2-1	TRBV29-1	CSVGHNSYNEQFF
TRBJ2-5	TRBV28	CASRGRFQETQYF
TRBJ1-3	TRBV20-1	CSATWGDTIYF
TRBJ1-6	TRBV25-1	CASSEYEVSPLHF
TRBJ1-4	TRBV19	CASSTTGTAIYEKLFF
TRBJ2-3	TRBV7-8	CASSLARGLAGRDTQYF
TRBJ2-3	TRBV4-2	CASSQELAGGFTDTQYF
TRBJ1-1	TRBV10-3	CAISESMAGLNTEAFF
TRBJ2-7	TRBV6-4	CASSRLAGSYEQYF
TRBJ1-2	TRBV7-9	CASSFEGAGYTF
TRBJ2-7	TRBV7-2	CASSTHYEQYF
TRBJ1-6	TRBV9	CASSVGQNNSPLHF
-	TRBV9	CASSPTGQGYEQYF
-	TRBV28	CASSMQGFRSYEQYF
TRBJ1-6	TRBV19	CASSIGGNSYNSPLHF
TRBJ2-3	TRBV5-1	CASSSGGGGLGDTQYF
TRBJ2-1	TRBV9	CASSTSGGVPDGVKQFF
TRBJ2-3	TRBV19	CASSIGGGADTQYF
TRBJ2-2	TRBV11-3	CASSLDRWRGPKDTGELFF
TRBJ2-1	TRBV7-9	CASSFGPLAGANEQFF
TRBJ1-6	TRBV30	CAWSDRGTSPLHF
TRBJ2-2	TRBV30	CAWSSSGGTGELFF
TRBJ1-5	TRBV4-1	CASSQAPLSNQPQHF
TRBJ2-1	TRBV19	CASSIRGAYEQFF
TRBJ2-5	TRBV7-3	CASSTGTSGGQETQYF
TRBJ1-5	TRBV28	CASSPGQGGQPQHF
TRBJ2-7	TRBV11-2	CASSPGQSSSYEQYF
TRBJ2-2	TRBV18	CASSPGTYTGELFF
TRBJ2-7	TRBV30	CAGLDSTPYEQYF
TRBJ2-7	TRBV29-1	CSVYTGGRSAYEQYF
TRBJ1-1	TRBV6-5	CASSYFQNTEAFF
TRBJ2-2	TRBV28	CASSPASTGELFF
TRBJ1-2	TRBV28	CASSLNPGLDGYTF
TRBJ2-1	TRBV10-3	CAISGVGAYEQFF